Each of the 9 T cell receptor beta chains below was sequenced from the same sample in a study of shared clonotypes between healthy human individuals. Some clones are missing from TCRdb's copy, which holds only in-frame ones; the method was immunoSEQ multiplex PCR. Here the sample spans roughly 2.5 million clones, approximately 92% being singletons. Sequenced: naive CD4+ T cells sorted from blood. Subset meaning: CD45RA+ positively selected. The origin of the receptors is a young man in good health.

The V gene is TRBV7-9, the J gene TRBJ2-6; 7 bases map to TRBD1. Germline V gene data show CDR1 as SEHNR and CDR2 as FQNEAQ (reference sequence). CDR3 length: 18 residues. Trimming cost V 6 bases and J 2 bases; bases outside gene matches: 13. This CDR3 is CASSLNPFQGAGANVLTF. The CDR3 DNA sequence: TGTGCCAGCAGTCTTAATCCTTTCCAGGGGGCTGGGGCCAACGTCCTGACTTTC.

The chain couples TRBV5-1 to TRBJ1-3; 9 bases match TRBD1. The CDR3 loop spans 16 amino acids. Germline V gene data show CDR1 as SGHRS and CDR2 as YFSETQ. Germline trimming cut 2 bases from V and 1 base from J; bases unmatched to any gene: 4. Here the CDR3 reads CASSFAGTGSGNTIYF. The DNA for the CDR3 is TGCGCCAGCAGCTTCGCCGGGACAGGGTCTGGAAACACCATATATTTT.

CDR3 protein: CASSLDPLAYYEQYF. Here the CDR3 DNA reads TGTGCCAGCAGCCTGGACCCCCTAGCATATTACGAGCAGTACTTC. V usage is TRBV5-8 and J usage is TRBJ2-7; a possible D gene is TRBD2 (5 bases). CDR3 length: 15 amino acids. Looked up from germline, CDR1 is SGHTS and CDR2 is YDEGEE. V was trimmed by 4 bases and J by 4 bases, leaving 18 bases between them.

This chain links TRBV2 with TRBJ1-3; 9 bases map to TRBD1. The J segment lost 3 bases and the V segment lost 4 bases, leaving 13 bases of the junction unmatched. CDR1 is SNHLY and CDR2 is FYNNEI in the germline V gene. The CDR3 consists of 18 residues. The CDR3 loop reads CASSAQPGQGTFGNTIYF. Written as DNA, the CDR3 is TGTGCCAGCAGTGCCCAACCGGGACAGGGAACTTTTGGAAACACCATATATTTT.

The chain links TRBV2 to TRBJ1-6; D ambiguous. The CDR3 spans 11 residues. Between the trimmed V and J ends, which lost 7 bases and 13 bases, there was a span of 11 bases. In germline, CDR1 is SNHLY, CDR2 FYNNEI. CDR3 in DNA: TGTGCCAGCACCGTCTTCGGGCCCCTCCACTTT. Translation: CASTVFGPLHF.

The genes are TRBV5-1 and TRBJ1-1, with 7 bases identical to TRBD1. The germline CDR1 and CDR2 sequences are SGHRS and YFSETQ. V dropped 3 bases and J dropped 4; count of bases not matched to a gene: 3. The CDR3 spans 13 residues. The CDR3 protein is CASSSTGPTEAFF. For the CDR3, the DNA is TGCGCCAGCAGCTCGACAGGGCCCACTGAAGCTTTCTTT.

CDR3 DNA: TGTGCCAGTAATACAGGGGCGGGTCACGGGGAGCTGTTTTTT. Its translation: CASNTGAGHGELFF. The J gene is TRBJ2-2, the V gene TRBV19, with 7 nucleotides matching TRBD1. Germline V lookup: CDR1 LNHDA, CDR2 SQIVND (reference sequence). V lost 7 bases to trimming and J lost 7 bases; unmatched junction nucleotides: 9. The CDR3 has 14 amino acids.

The table lists this clone with a count of one. The chain combines TRBV6-1 with TRBJ1-2; no firm D call. V dropped 2 bases and J dropped 1 base, with 17 bases sitting between them. In germline, CDR1 is MNHNS, CDR2 SASEGT. CDR3 size: 17 residues. The CDR3 sequence: CASSEPRNVNINYGYTF. CDR3 DNA sequence: TGTGCCAGCAGTGAACCGAGGAACGTTAATATTAACTATGGCTACACCTTC.

The V and J genes are TRBV7-6 and TRBJ2-7, with 15 nucleotides matching TRBD2. Germline V gene sequence: CDR1 SGHVS, CDR2 FNYEAQ. V lost 5 bases and J lost 7; bases outside the gene matches: 3. The CDR3 loop spans 14 amino acids. DNA for the CDR3: TGTGCCAGCAGCGTCGGACTAGCGGGAGGGGAGCAGTACTTC. Residues: CASSVGLAGGEQYF.